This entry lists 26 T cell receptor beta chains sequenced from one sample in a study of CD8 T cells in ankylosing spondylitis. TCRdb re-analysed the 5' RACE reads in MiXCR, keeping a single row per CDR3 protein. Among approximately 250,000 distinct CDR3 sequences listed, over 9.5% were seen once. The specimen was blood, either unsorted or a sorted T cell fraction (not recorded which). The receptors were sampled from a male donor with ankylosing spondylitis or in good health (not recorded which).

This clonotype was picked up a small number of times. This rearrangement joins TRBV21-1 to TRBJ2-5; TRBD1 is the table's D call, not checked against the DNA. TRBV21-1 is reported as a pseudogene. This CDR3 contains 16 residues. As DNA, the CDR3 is TGTGCCAGCAGCAGACCAGGGGGTCCAGGAAAAGAGACCCAGTACTTC. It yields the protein CASSRPGGPGKETQYF.

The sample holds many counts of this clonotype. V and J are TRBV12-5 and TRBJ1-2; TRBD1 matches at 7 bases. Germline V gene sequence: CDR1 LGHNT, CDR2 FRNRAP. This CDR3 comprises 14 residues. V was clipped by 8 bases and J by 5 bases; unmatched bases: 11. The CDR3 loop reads CASKHRDSLYGYTF. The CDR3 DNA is TGTGCTAGTAAGCACCGGGACAGTTTGTATGGCTACACCTTC.

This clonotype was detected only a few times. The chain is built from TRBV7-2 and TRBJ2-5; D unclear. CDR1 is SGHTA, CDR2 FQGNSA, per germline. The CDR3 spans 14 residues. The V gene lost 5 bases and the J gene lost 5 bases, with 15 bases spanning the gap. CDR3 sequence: CASSPLNRAETQYF. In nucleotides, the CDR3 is TGTGCCAGCAGCCCATTGAACCGTGCGGAGACCCAGTACTTC.

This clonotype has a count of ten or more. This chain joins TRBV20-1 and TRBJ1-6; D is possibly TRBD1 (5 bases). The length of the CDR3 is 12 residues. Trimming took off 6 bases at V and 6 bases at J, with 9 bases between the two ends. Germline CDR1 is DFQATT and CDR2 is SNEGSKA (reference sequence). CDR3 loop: CSAVGANSPLHF. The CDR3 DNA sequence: TGCAGTGCAGTCGGGGCTAATTCACCCCTCCACTTT.

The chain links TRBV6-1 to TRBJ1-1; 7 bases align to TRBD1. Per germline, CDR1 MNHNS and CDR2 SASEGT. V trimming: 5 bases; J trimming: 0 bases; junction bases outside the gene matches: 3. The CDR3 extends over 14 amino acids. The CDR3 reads CASSRDRMNTEAFF. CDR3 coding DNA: TGTGCCAGCAGTCGGGACAGAATGAACACTGAAGCTTTCTTT.

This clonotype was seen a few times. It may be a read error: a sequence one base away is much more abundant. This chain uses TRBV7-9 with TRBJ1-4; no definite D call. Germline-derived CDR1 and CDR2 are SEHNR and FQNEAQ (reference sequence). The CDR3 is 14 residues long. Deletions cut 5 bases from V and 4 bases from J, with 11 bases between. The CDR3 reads CASSHRRDNEKLFF. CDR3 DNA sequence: TGTGCCAGCAGCCACCGACGGGATAATGAAAAACTGTTTTTT.

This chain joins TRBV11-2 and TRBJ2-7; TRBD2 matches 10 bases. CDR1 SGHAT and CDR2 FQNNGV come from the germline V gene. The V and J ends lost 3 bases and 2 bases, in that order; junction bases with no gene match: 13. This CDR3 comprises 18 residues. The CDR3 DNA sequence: TGTGCCAGCAGCTTTCGGGGCCCTAGCGGGGGACAACCCTACGAGCAGTACTTC. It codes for CASSFRGPSGGQPYEQYF.

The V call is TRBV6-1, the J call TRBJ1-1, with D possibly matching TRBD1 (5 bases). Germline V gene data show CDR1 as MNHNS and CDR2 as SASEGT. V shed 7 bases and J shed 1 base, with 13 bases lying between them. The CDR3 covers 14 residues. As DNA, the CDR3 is TGTGCCAGCACCCAGTGGGGCGGGAACACTGAAGCTTTCTTT. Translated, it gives CASTQWGGNTEAFF.

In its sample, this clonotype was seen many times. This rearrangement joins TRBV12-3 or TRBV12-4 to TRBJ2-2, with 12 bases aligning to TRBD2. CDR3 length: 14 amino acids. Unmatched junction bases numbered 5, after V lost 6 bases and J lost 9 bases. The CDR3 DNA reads TGTGCCAGCAGGACTAGCGGGAGAGCGTGGGAGCTGTTTTTT. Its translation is CASRTSGRAWELFF.

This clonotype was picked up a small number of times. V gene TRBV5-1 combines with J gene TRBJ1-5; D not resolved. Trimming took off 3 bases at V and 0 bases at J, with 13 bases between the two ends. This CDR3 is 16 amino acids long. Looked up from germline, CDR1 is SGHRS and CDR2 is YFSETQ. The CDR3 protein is CASSSGEGVSNQPQHF. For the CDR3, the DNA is TGCGCCAGCAGCTCCGGGGAGGGAGTTAGCAATCAGCCCCAGCATTTT.

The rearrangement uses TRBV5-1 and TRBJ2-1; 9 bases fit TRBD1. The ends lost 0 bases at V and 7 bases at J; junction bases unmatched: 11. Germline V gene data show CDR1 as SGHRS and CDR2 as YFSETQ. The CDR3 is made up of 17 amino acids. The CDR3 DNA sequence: TGCGCCAGCAGCTTGGAAGTCGGGACAGGGAGTCCAAATGAGCAGTTCTTC. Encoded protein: CASSLEVGTGSPNEQFF.

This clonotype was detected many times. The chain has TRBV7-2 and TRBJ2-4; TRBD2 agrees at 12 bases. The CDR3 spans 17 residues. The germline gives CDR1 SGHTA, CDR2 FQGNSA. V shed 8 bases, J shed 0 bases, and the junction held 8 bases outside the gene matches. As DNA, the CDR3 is TGTGCCAGCTCCGGGACTAGCGGGCTACTAGCCAAAAACATTCAGTACTTC. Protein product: CASSGTSGLLAKNIQYF.

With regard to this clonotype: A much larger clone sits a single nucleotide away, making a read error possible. This CDR3 is CASSLDYNNQPQHF. The CDR3 DNA sequence: TGTGCCAGCAGCTTAGACTATAACAATCAGCCCCAGCATTTT. The chain combines TRBV7-2 with TRBJ1-5, with D uncertain. Between the trimmed V and J ends, which lost 1 base and 3 bases, there was a span of 7 bases. Per germline, CDR1 SGHTA and CDR2 FQGNSA. There are 14 residues in the CDR3. Supplemented by reference TRBV7-2 and TRBJ1-5, the full variable domain reads GAGVSQSPSNKVTEKGKDVELRCDPISGHTALYWYRQSLGQGLEFLIYFQGNSAPDKSGLPSDRFSAERTGGSVSTLTIQRTQQEDSAVYLCASSLDYNNQPQHFGDGTRLSIL.

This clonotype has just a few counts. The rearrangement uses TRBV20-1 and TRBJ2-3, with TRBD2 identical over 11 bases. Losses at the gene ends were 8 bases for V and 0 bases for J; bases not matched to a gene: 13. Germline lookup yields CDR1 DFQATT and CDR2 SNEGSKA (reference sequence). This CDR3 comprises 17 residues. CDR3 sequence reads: CSFGGWGTSGSTDTQYF. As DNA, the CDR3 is TGCAGTTTCGGCGGGTGGGGGACTAGCGGTAGCACAGATACGCAGTATTTT.

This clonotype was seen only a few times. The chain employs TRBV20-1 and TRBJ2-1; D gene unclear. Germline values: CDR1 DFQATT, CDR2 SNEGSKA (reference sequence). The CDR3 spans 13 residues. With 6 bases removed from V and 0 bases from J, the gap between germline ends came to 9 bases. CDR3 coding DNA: TGCAGTGCCGCCAGAGGCTCCTACAATGAGCAGTTCTTC. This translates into CSAARGSYNEQFF.

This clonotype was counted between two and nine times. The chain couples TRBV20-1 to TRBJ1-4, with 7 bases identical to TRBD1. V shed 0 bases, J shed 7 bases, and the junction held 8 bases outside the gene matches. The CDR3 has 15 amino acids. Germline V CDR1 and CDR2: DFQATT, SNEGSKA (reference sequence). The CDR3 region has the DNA TGCAGTGCTAGAGATCCCCGGGACAGTCCTGAAAAACTGTTTTTT. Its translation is CSARDPRDSPEKLFF.

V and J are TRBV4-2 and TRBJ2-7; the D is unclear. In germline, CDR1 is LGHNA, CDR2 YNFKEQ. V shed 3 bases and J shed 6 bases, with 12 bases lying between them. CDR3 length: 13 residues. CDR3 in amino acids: CASSHGLLCEQYF. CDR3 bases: TGTGCCAGCAGCCACGGGCTTCTCTGCGAGCAGTACTTC.

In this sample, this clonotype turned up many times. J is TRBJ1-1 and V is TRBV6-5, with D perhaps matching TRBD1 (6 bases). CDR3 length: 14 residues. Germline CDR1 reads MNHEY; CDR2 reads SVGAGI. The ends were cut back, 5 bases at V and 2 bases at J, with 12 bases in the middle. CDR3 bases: TGTGCCAGCAGTACTCAGGGGAAAAACACTGAAGCTTTCTTT. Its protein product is CASSTQGKNTEAFF.

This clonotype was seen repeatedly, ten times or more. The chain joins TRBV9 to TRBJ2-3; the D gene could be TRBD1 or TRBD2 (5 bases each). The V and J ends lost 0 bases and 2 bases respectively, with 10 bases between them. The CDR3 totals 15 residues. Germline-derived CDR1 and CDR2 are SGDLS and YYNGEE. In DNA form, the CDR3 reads TGTGCCAGCAGCGTAGAAGGGACCCCCACAGATACGCAGTATTTT. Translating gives CASSVEGTPTDTQYF.

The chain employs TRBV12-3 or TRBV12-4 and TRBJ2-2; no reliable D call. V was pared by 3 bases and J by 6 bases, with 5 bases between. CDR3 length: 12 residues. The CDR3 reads CASSFFPGELFF. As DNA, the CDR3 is TGTGCCAGCAGTTTTTTCCCCGGGGAGCTGTTTTTT.

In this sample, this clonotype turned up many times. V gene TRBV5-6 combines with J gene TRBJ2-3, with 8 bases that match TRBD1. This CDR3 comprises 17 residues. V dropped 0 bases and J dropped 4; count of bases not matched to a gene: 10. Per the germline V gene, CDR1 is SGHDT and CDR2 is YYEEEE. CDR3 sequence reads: CASSLAGDRGWADTQYF. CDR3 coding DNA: TGTGCCAGCAGCTTGGCGGGAGACAGGGGATGGGCAGATACGCAGTATTTT.

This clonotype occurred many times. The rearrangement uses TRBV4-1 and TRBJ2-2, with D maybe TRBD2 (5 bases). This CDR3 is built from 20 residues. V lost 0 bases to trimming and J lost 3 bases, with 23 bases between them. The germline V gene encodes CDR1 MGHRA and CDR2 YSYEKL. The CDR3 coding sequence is TGCGCCAGCAGCCAAGATTACGGGGTCAGGCTGCTTGGGCACACCGGGGAGCTGTTTTTT. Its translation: CASSQDYGVRLLGHTGELFF.

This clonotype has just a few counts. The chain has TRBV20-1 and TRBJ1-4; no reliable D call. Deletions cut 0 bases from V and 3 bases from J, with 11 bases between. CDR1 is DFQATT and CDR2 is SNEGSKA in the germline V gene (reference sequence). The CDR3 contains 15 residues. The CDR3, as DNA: TGCAGTGCTAGAGATGGGAGTACCTCTAATGAAAAACTGTTTTTT. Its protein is CSARDGSTSNEKLFF.

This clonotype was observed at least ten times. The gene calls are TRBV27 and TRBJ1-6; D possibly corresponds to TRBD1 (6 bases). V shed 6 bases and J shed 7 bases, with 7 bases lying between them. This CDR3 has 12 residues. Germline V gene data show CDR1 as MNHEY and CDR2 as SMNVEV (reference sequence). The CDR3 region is CASRQGNSPLHF. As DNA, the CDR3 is TGTGCCAGCAGGCAGGGGAATTCACCCCTCCACTTT.

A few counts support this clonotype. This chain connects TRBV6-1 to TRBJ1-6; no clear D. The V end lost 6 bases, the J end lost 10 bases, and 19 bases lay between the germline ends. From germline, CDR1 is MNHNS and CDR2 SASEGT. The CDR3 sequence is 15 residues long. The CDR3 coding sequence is TGTGCCAGCAGCGATCCCCATCGCTTGGACTCACCCCTCCACTTT. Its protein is CASSDPHRLDSPLHF.

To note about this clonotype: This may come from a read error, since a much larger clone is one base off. In DNA form, the CDR3 reads TGCAGTGCTAGTCCAAACAGGGGGAACACTGAAGCTCTCTTT. Translation: CSASPNRGNTEALF. V gene TRBV20-1 combines with J gene TRBJ1-1, with TRBD1 matching 8 bases. Germline assignment: CDR1 DFQATT and CDR2 SNEGSKA (reference sequence). The CDR3 extends over 14 amino acids.